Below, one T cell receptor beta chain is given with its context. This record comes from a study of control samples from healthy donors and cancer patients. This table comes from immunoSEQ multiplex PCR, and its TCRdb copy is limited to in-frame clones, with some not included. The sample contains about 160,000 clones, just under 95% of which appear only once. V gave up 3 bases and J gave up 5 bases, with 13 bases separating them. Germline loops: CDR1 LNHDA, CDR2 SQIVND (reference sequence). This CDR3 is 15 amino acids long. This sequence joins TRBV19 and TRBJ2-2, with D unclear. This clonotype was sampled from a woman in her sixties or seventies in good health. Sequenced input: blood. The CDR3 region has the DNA TGTGCCAGTAGTATGATCCCCGTTAATACCGGGGAGCTGTTTTTT. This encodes CASSMIPVNTGELFF.